This paragraph reports one TCR beta chain. Some clones are missing from TCRdb's copy, which holds only in-frame ones; the method was immunoSEQ multiplex PCR. The sample includes some 15,000 clones, 65% to 75% of them seen just once. This entry comes from a study of PD-1 and CTLA-4 blockade in melanoma. The V gene end was trimmed by 4 bases and the J gene end by 8 bases; junction bases not matched to a gene: 9. CDR1 is MNHEY and CDR2 is SMNVEV in the germline V gene (reference sequence). This CDR3 is 15 amino acids long. The chain carries TRBV27 and TRBJ1-4; 8 positions agree with TRBD1. Sequenced here: CD8+ T cells from peripheral blood, sampled before anti-PD-1 treatment. This TCR derives from a human donor with melanoma. The CDR3 nucleotides read TGTGCCAGCAGTTCCCCCGGACAGGGAGAGGAAAAACTGTTTTTT. As protein: CASSSPGQGEEKLFF.